This T cell receptor (beta chain) derives from a study of CD8 T cells in Susac syndrome. Study-level results: The relatively small number of individuals in the TCR sequencing and HLA analysis was acknowledged by the study. Clonal expansion was missing from Susac syndrome CD4+ T cell repertoires.

Reverse transcription of roughly 0.45 to 1 ug RNA was performed with random hexamers. TCRdb fed the immunoSEQ multiplex PCR reads into MiXCR, producing one record per CDR3 protein. The sample has fewer than 200,000 distinct CDR3 sequences, roughly nine tenths seen once. A word on this clonotype: As yet, its antigen is unknown.

The recently defined diagnostic criteria for definite or probable disease were met by the Susac syndrome patients. The CDR3 has 19 amino acids. V was pared by 7 bases and J by 0 bases, with 22 bases between. Source material: CD4+ T cells from PBMCs. The receptor was isolated from a human donor with Susac syndrome. The chain combines TRBV12-3 or TRBV12-4 with TRBJ2-6; D not resolved. CDR3 sequence: CASTTSLGPGTSGANVLTF. DNA for the CDR3: TGTGCCAGCACCACTTCTTTGGGTCCAGGCACCTCTGGGGCCAACGTCCTGACTTTC.